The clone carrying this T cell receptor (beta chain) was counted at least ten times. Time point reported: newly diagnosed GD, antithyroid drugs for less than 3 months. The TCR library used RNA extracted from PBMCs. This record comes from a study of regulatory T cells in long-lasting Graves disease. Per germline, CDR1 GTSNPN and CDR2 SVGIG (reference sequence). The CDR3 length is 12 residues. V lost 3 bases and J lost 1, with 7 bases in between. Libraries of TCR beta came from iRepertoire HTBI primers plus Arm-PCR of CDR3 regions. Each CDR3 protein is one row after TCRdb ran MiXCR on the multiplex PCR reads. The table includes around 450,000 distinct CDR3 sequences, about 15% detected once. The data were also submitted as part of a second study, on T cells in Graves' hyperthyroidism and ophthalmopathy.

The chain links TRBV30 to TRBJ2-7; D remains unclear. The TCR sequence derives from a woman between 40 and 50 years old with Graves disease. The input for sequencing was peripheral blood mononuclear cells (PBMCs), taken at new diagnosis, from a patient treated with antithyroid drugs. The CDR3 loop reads CAWSRQSYEQYF. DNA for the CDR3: TGTGCCTGGAGCAGGCAGTCCTACGAGCAGTACTTC.